Below are 8 T cell receptor beta chains sequenced from a single sample in a study of T cell responses to AZD1222 COVID-19 vaccine (dated by TCRdb to the early 2020s). Sample time point, as interpreted from the label and publication: baseline before first vaccination. Reading the label with the study, this specimen's treatment or condition is: meningococcal conjugate vaccine given as trial control. The library was obtained by the immunoSEQ multiplex PCR assay. Not all clones reach the TCRdb copy of this immuneACCESS table, which keeps in-frame sequences only. Checked studies attribute under half of the gap to unresolved V genes and leave the rest unexplained. A total of approximately 140,000 clones appear in this sample, more than 85% of them only once. The ten largest clonotypes hold approximately 0.96% of the sample. The sample in question was peripheral blood, obtained on day 0 of MenACWY control vaccination. Every receptor here comes from an adult in good health.

This sequence joins TRBV9 and TRBJ1-6, with D unresolved. The CDR3 has 16 residues. Germline CDR1 and CDR2: SGDLS and YYNGEE. V was trimmed by 4 bases and J by 5 bases, leaving 16 bases between them. DNA of the CDR3: TGTGCCAGCAGCCAAGCCAACAGCGGGAATAATTCACCCCTCCACTTT. This translates into CASSQANSGNNSPLHF.

The chain combines TRBV7-2 with TRBJ1-5; TRBD1 agrees at 9 bases. Germline trimming cut 2 bases from V and 7 bases from J; bases unmatched to any gene: 6. CDR3 length equals 15 residues. The germline V gene encodes CDR1 SGHTA and CDR2 FQGNSA. The CDR3 here is CASSLTQGAWQPQHF. CDR3 bases: TGTGCCAGCAGCTTAACACAGGGGGCATGGCAGCCCCAGCATTTT.

The chain employs TRBV7-2 and TRBJ1-5; D is unresolved. CDR1 is SGHTA, CDR2 FQGNSA, per germline. This CDR3 contains 14 residues. V was pared by 3 bases and J by 0 bases, with 6 bases between. CDR3: CASSFQYSNQPQHF. The CDR3 bases are TGTGCCAGCAGCTTCCAATATAGCAATCAGCCCCAGCATTTT.

The J gene is TRBJ2-3, the V gene TRBV19; 7 bases are a match to TRBD2. This CDR3 comprises 13 residues. V lost 8 bases, J lost 1 base, and 3 bases stayed unmatched. CDR1 is LNHDA, CDR2 SQIVND, per germline (reference sequence). CDR3 sequence reads: CASERDGTDTQYF. The CDR3 DNA is TGTGCCAGTGAGCGGGATGGCACAGATACGCAGTATTTT.

This chain joins TRBV6-5 and TRBJ1-1; D ambiguous. This CDR3 has 13 amino acids. CDR1 and CDR2 from the germline V gene are MNHEY and SVGAGI. Trimming took 0 bases from V and 4 from J, leaving 6 bases between them. The CDR3 DNA reads TGTGCCAGCAGTTACTCCTTATCCACTGAAGCTTTCTTT. This translates into CASSYSLSTEAFF.

J is TRBJ1-6 and V is TRBV9; tentatively, D is TRBD1 (5 bases). Per germline, CDR1 SGDLS and CDR2 YYNGEE. This CDR3 region has 15 residues. Trimming took off 4 bases at V and 7 bases at J, with 15 bases between the two ends. The CDR3 DNA reads TGTGCCAGCAGCACGCATCAGGGTCGAAATTCACCCCTCCACTTT. Residues: CASSTHQGRNSPLHF. The full variable domain, with the rest looked up from reference TRBV9 and TRBJ1-6, is DSGVTQTPKHLITATGQRVTLRCSPRSGDLSVYWYQQSLDQGLQFLIQYYNGEERAKGNILERFSAQQFPDLHSELNLSSLELGDSALYFCASSTHQGRNSPLHFGNGTRLTVT.

On this clone: A read error may account for a junction end that differs from germline. V gene TRBV5-4 combines with J gene TRBJ1-6; D gene uncertain. This CDR3 has 12 amino acids. The germline CDR1 and CDR2 sequences are SGHNT and YYREEE (reference sequence). The CDR3 reads CACSWDNSPLHF. CDR3 sequence (DNA): TGTGCCTGCAGTTGGGATAATTCACCCCTCCACTTT.

The CDR3 here is CASSIHRLQAEAFF. The CDR3, as DNA: TGTGCCAGTAGTATCCACCGACTACAGGCTGAAGCTTTCTTT. The V gene is TRBV19, the J gene TRBJ1-1; possibly TRBD1 for D (5 bases). CDR1 LNHDA and CDR2 SQIVND come from the germline V gene (reference sequence). V was pared by 3 bases and J by 6 bases, with 14 bases between. This CDR3 contains 14 residues.